These 14 T cell receptor beta chains share one sample of origin, sequenced in a study of blood T cell repertoires in COVID-19. Only in-frame clones appear in the TCRdb table, and some are missing; sequencing was by immunoSEQ multiplex PCR. This table holds around 300,000 clones, about 83% found once. Sequencing was done on a sample of PBMCs or T cells enriched from blood (not recorded which). The receptors derive from a woman in her 40s who had recovered from COVID-19.

This clone was seen once. The V gene is TRBV2, the J gene TRBJ2-5, with 7 positions matching TRBD1. This CDR3 contains 13 residues. Germline trimming cut 6 bases from V and 3 bases from J; bases unmatched to any gene: 4. Germline-derived CDR1 and CDR2 are SNHLY and FYNNEI. The CDR3 sequence is CASRGTVEETQYF. The CDR3 DNA is TGTGCCAGCAGGGGGACAGTAGAAGAGACCCAGTACTTC.

In DNA, the CDR3 is TGTGCCATCAGTGAAACCGGGACACCGGCGTACGAGCAGTACTTC. It yields the protein CAISETGTPAYEQYF. The chain joins TRBV10-3 to TRBJ2-7; perhaps TRBD1 as D (6 bases). The germline V and J ends were trimmed by 3 bases and 4 bases, with 16 bases remaining between them. Germline V gives CDR1 ENHRY, CDR2 SYGVKD. The CDR3 is 15 residues long.

J is TRBJ1-4 and V is TRBV28; 9 nucleotides line up with TRBD1. V lost 6 bases to trimming and J lost 3 bases; unmatched junction nucleotides: 5. The CDR3 runs to 15 residues. CDR1 MDHEN and CDR2 SYDVKM come from the germline V gene. In DNA, the CDR3 is TGTGCCAGCAGACTCGGGGACAGGGCTAATGAAAAACTGTTTTTT. Its translation is CASRLGDRANEKLFF.

The V and J genes are TRBV18 and TRBJ1-1; 7 positions match TRBD1. V shed 3 bases, J shed 2 bases, and the junction held 6 bases outside the gene matches. The CDR3 has 15 amino acids. Germline-derived CDR1 and CDR2 are KGHSH and LQKENI. This CDR3 reads CASSPPGTVNTEAFF. CDR3 in DNA: TGTGCCAGCTCACCGCCGGGGACAGTTAACACTGAAGCTTTCTTT.

The chain employs TRBV28 and TRBJ1-1; no firm D call. V lost 8 bases and J 5 bases, leaving 12 bases between the germline ends. CDR3 length equals 12 residues. Germline-derived CDR1 and CDR2 are MDHEN and SYDVKM. This chain's CDR3 is CASRARRTEAFF. The CDR3 DNA is TGTGCCAGCCGGGCACGGAGGACTGAAGCTTTCTTT.

The rearrangement links TRBV7-2 to TRBJ2-7, with 7 bases aligning to TRBD1. Germline V CDR1 and CDR2: SGHTA, FQGNSA. J lost 4 bases, V lost 3 bases, and 9 bases had no gene match. CDR3 size: 15 residues. The CDR3 DNA is TGTGCCAGCAGCTTGCAGGGGGAGAGTTCTTACGAGCAGTACTTC. As protein: CASSLQGESSYEQYF.

This chain connects TRBV5-1 to TRBJ2-7, with 7 bases aligning to TRBD2. With V trimmed by 0 bases and J by 2 bases, 8 bases remained unmatched. The CDR3 length is 16 residues. CDR1 SGHRS and CDR2 YFSETQ come from the germline V gene. The CDR3 loop reads CASSLDVGGGTYEQYF. CDR3 bases: TGCGCCAGCAGCTTGGACGTGGGGGGAGGGACCTACGAGCAGTACTTC.

In the case of this clone: Distinct nucleotide sequences in the sample also encode this CDR3. The rearrangement links TRBV18 to TRBJ2-3; TRBD1 matches at 9 bases. With 6 bases clipped from V and 6 bases from J, the junction kept 7 bases outside the gene matches. The length of the CDR3 is 14 residues. Germline CDR1 reads KGHSH; CDR2 reads LQKENI. CDR3: CASSLGQGTDTQYF. CDR3 in DNA: TGTGCCAGCTCGCTCGGACAGGGGACGGATACGCAGTATTTT.

On this clone itself: Other DNA sequences within the sample encode an identical CDR3. The CDR3 bases are TGTGCCAGCAGCTTAAGACTAGCGGGAGGGCACAATGAGCAGTTCTTC. It encodes CASSLRLAGGHNEQFF. The gene calls are TRBV7-2 and TRBJ2-1; 14 positions agree with TRBD2. The CDR3 totals 16 residues. V was pared by 2 bases and J by 5 bases, with 2 bases of the junction left unmatched. CDR1 is SGHTA and CDR2 is FQGNSA in the germline V gene.

This CDR3 is CATSESRGTYGYTF. Written as DNA, the CDR3 is TGTGCCACCAGTGAGTCCAGGGGAACCTATGGCTACACCTTC. This chain joins TRBV24-1 and TRBJ1-2, with D possibly being TRBD1 (6 bases). Trimming removed 4 bases from V and 4 bases from J, with 12 bases in between. Germline CDR1 reads KGHDR; CDR2 reads SFDVKD. CDR3 length: 14 amino acids.

J is TRBJ2-2 and V is TRBV24-1, with 8 bases lining up with TRBD1. CDR3 length: 16 amino acids. V dropped 5 bases and J dropped 3; count of bases not matched to a gene: 7. The V gene's germline CDR1 is KGHDR and CDR2 SFDVKD. The CDR3 nucleotides read TGTGCCACCAGTGGACGACAGGGGACCTACACCGGGGAGCTGTTTTTT. It yields the protein CATSGRQGTYTGELFF.

This clone was counted between two and nine times. The chain joins TRBV19 to TRBJ1-5; D might be TRBD1 (6 bases). The CDR3 consists of 14 residues. Trimming took off 5 bases at V and 6 bases at J, with 14 bases between the two ends. CDR1 is LNHDA, CDR2 SQIVND, per germline (reference sequence). The CDR3 here is CASSFMGHSQPQHF. CDR3 coding DNA: TGTGCCAGTAGTTTTATGGGACATTCTCAGCCCCAGCATTTT.

The chain joins TRBV7-3 to TRBJ2-5, with 8 bases matching TRBD1. Germline assignment: CDR1 SGHTA and CDR2 FQGTGA. The CDR3 is 16 residues long. Trimming took 6 bases from V and 5 from J; bases not matched to a gene: 14. The CDR3 loop is CASRKTGTGSSETQYF. The CDR3 coding sequence is TGTGCCAGCAGAAAGACTGGGACAGGCTCGAGTGAGACCCAGTACTTC. Full variable domain (remainder filled in from reference TRBV7-3 and TRBJ2-5): GAGVSQTPSNKVTEKGKYVELRCDPISGHTALYWYRQSLGQGPEFLIYFQGTGAADDSGLPNDRFFAVRPEGSVSTLKIQRTERGDSAVYLCASRKTGTGSSETQYFGPGTRLLVL.

The V and J genes are TRBV20-1 and TRBJ2-1; TRBD1 matches at 9 bases. This CDR3 region has 15 residues. With 3 bases clipped from V and 7 bases from J, the junction kept 10 bases outside the gene matches. The germline CDR1 and CDR2 sequences are DFQATT and SNEGSKA (reference sequence). The CDR3 reads CSASTVDRGRNEQFF. The CDR3 DNA reads as TGCAGTGCTAGTACCGTGGACAGGGGTCGGAATGAGCAGTTCTTC.